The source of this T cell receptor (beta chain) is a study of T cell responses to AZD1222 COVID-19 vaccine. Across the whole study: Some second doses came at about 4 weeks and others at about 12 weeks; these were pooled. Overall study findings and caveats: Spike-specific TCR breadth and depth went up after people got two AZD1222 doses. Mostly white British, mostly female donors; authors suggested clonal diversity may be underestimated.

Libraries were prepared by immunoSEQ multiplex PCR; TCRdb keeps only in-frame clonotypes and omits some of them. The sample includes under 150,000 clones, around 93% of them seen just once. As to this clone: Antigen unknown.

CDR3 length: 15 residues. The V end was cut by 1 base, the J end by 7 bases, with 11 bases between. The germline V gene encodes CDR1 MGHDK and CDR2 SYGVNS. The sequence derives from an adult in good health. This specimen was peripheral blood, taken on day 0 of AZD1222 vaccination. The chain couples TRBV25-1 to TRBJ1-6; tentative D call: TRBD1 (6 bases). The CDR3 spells CASSELGGSNSPLHF. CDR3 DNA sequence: TGTGCCAGCAGTGAATTAGGGGGGTCGAATTCACCCCTCCACTTT.